This T cell receptor (beta chain) was identified during a study of CD8 T cells in Susac syndrome. TCR beta was sequenced from blood CD8+ and CD4+ T cells. The control participants were healthy donors, and these controls were matched with respect to both age and sex. Comments on this clonotype: The DNA is left out, because the CDR3 cannot be placed on it with certainty; the CDR3 is given as TCRdb lists it.

A quantity of roughly 0.5 to 1 ug RNA underwent reverse transcription using random hexamers. Each CDR3 protein is one row after TCRdb ran MiXCR on the immunoSEQ multiplex PCR reads. The repertoire has approximately 120,000 distinct CDR3 sequences, 90% to 95% of them found once; the top ten carry roughly 0.08%. This TCR was sampled from a human donor in good health. Sample: CD4+ T cells from PBMCs.

The CDR3 region is CAWSVGLGTYF. The chain couples TRBV30 to TRBJ2-7. 11 amino acids form the CDR3, both terminal residues included. Germline CDR1 is GTSNPN and CDR2 is SVGIG (reference sequence).